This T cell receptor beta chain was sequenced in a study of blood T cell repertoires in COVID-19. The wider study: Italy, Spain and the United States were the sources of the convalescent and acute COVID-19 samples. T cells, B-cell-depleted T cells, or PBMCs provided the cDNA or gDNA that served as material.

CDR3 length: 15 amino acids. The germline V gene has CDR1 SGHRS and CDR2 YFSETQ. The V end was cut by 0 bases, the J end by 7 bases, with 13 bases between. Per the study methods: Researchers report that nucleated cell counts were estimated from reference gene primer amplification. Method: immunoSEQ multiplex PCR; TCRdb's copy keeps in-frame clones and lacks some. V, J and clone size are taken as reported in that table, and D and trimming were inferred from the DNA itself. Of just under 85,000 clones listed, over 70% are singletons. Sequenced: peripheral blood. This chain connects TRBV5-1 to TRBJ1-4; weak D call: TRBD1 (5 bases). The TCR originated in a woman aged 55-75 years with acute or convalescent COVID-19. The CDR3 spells CASSLAFGGGEKLFF. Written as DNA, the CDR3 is TGCGCCAGCAGCTTGGCCTTCGGCGGGGGTGAAAAACTGTTTTTT.